The entry below describes one T cell receptor beta chain. RNA was extracted with the RNeasy kit, and a quantity of about 0.45 to 1 ug was reverse transcribed using random hexamers. It was immunoSEQ multiplex PCR that amplified TCR beta CDR3 across 54 Vbeta and 13 Jbeta. A single record per CDR3 protein comes from TCRdb applying MiXCR to the immunoSEQ multiplex PCR reads. The sample yields fewer than 350,000 distinct CDR3 sequences, around 90% seen once. The data stem from a study of CD8 T cells in Susac syndrome. TCR beta from blood CD8+ and CD4+ T cells was sequenced. Negative isolation was used for CD8+ and CD4+ T cells, and FACS enrichment was applied to TEMRA cells. With 4 bases removed from V and 3 bases from J, the gap between germline ends came to 9 bases. The germline CDR1 and CDR2 sequences are SGHNT and YENEEA. The CDR3 is 13 residues long.

The chain combines TRBV11-3 with TRBJ2-5; unclear D gene. Sequenced input: CD4+ T cells from PBMCs. The TCR sequence derives from a human donor with multiple sclerosis. CDR3 coding DNA: TGTGCCAGCAGCTGGACGTCGAAAGAGACCCAGTACTTC. This encodes CASSWTSKETQYF.